A single count supports the clone carrying this T cell receptor (beta chain). Its antigen is currently unknown. Libraries were prepared by immunoSEQ multiplex PCR; TCRdb keeps only in-frame clonotypes and omits some of them. The sample shows roughly 150,000 clones, less than 95% of them seen only once. This CDR3 is 19 amino acids long. The germline gives CDR1 LGHNA, CDR2 YSLEER. The germline V and J ends were trimmed by 0 bases and 4 bases, with 22 bases remaining between them. The source of the sample is a study of T cell responses to AZD1222 COVID-19 vaccine. Overall study findings and caveats: The breadth and depth of Spike-specific TCRs increased once two AZD1222 doses had been given. Just five to seven AZD1222 recipients tested seropositive at baseline.

V gene TRBV4-3 combines with J gene TRBJ1-3; D gene unclear. The sequences come from peripheral blood, collected on day 0 of AZD1222 vaccination. This sequence originates from an adult in good health. The CDR3 bases are TGCGCCAGCAGCCAAGAAGCAGTGGACGTGATGCGACCCGGAAACACCATATATTTT. Residues: CASSQEAVDVMRPGNTIYF.